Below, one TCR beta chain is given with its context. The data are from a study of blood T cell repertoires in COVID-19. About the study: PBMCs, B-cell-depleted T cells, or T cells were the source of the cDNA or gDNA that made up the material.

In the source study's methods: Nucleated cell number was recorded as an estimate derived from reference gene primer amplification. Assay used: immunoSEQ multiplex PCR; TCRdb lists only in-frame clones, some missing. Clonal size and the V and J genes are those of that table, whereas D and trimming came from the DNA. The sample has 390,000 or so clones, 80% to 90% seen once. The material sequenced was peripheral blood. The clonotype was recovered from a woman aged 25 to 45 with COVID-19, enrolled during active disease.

The CDR3 region is CASRLDTNTEAFF. DNA of the CDR3: TGCGCCAGCCGCTTGGACACGAACACTGAAGCTTTCTTT. This chain uses TRBV10-1 with TRBJ1-1; perhaps TRBD1 as D (5 bases). Trimming removed 8 bases from V and 1 base from J, with 11 bases in between. CDR3 length: 13 residues. Germline-derived CDR1 and CDR2 are WNHNN and SYGVQD (reference sequence).